The 14 T cell receptor beta chains listed next were all sequenced from one sample in a study of blood T cell repertoires in COVID-19. Only in-frame clones appear in the TCRdb table, and some are missing; sequencing was by immunoSEQ multiplex PCR. The table records roughly 42,000 clones, around three quarters of them present only once. The sequenced sample consisted of peripheral blood. The receptors stem from a woman of 80 years or more with acute or convalescent COVID-19.

V and J are TRBV2 and TRBJ1-5; 7 bases are shared with TRBD1. This CDR3 has 13 amino acids. Germline V CDR1 and CDR2: SNHLY, FYNNEI. The junction had 6 bases not matched to a gene; V was cut back by 8 bases and J by 5 bases. Here the CDR3 reads CASDRDSYQPQHF. CDR3 bases: TGTGCCAGCGACCGGGACAGCTATCAGCCCCAGCATTTT.

The chain couples TRBV7-6 to TRBJ2-3; TRBD1 matches at 11 bases. Looked up from germline, CDR1 is SGHVS and CDR2 is FNYEAQ. V trimming: 4 bases; J trimming: 1 base; junction bases outside the gene matches: 7. The CDR3 is 17 residues long. CDR3 loop: CASSSRTGGWGTDTQYF. DNA for the CDR3: TGTGCCAGCAGCTCCCGGACAGGGGGCTGGGGCACAGATACGCAGTATTTT.

The CDR3 spells CASSQAREQFF. CDR3 bases: TGTGCCAGCAGCCAAGCTCGGGAGCAGTTCTTC. The chain combines TRBV14 with TRBJ2-1; D ambiguous. Trimming took off 1 base at V and 10 bases at J, with 5 bases between the two ends. This CDR3 has 11 residues. CDR1 SGHDN and CDR2 FVKESK come from the germline V gene.

V gene TRBV19 combines with J gene TRBJ2-1; no reliable D call. There are 17 residues in the CDR3. Germline V gives CDR1 LNHDA, CDR2 SQIVND (reference sequence). V was shortened by 1 base and J by 0 bases, with 13 bases between the two germline ends. CDR3: CASSIVGFPSSYNEQFF. CDR3 in DNA: TGTGCCAGTAGTATAGTTGGTTTCCCCAGCTCCTACAATGAGCAGTTCTTC.

The chain uses TRBV5-1 and TRBJ1-1; 7 nucleotides agree with TRBD1. V lost 1 base to trimming and J lost 0 bases; unmatched junction nucleotides: 3. This CDR3 has 15 residues. Germline values: CDR1 SGHRS, CDR2 YFSETQ. The CDR3 bases are TGCGCCAGCAGCTTGACTGGACAGGTGAACACTGAAGCTTTCTTT. Its protein product is CASSLTGQVNTEAFF.

The V and J genes are TRBV7-6 and TRBJ1-6; D is possibly TRBD1 (5 bases). The V gene lost 5 bases and the J gene lost 9 bases, with 20 bases spanning the gap. Germline-derived CDR1 and CDR2 are SGHVS and FNYEAQ. The CDR3 sequence is 16 residues long. The CDR3: CASSLRVGGSGSPLHF. The DNA for the CDR3 is TGTGCCAGCAGCCTCAGAGTCGGGGGGAGTGGTTCACCCCTCCACTTT.

The chain links TRBV5-4 to TRBJ2-7; possible D gene TRBD1, 6 bases. V gave up 0 bases and J gave up 4 bases, with 11 bases separating them. Germline V CDR1 and CDR2: SGHNT, YYREEE (reference sequence). The CDR3 consists of 14 residues. CDR3 coding DNA: TGTGCCAGCAGCTTGGCCCGCAGGGGTTACGAGCAGTACTTC. Amino acids: CASSLARRGYEQYF. Full variable domain (missing parts from reference TRBV5-4 and TRBJ2-7): ETGVTQSPTHLIKTRGQQVTLRCSSQSGHNTVSWYQQALGQGPQFIFQYYREEENGRGNFPPRFSGLQFPNYSSELNVNALELDDSALYLCASSLARRGYEQYFGPGTRLTVT.

There are a few counts of this clone. V is TRBV6-5 and J is TRBJ1-2; 7 bases map to TRBD1. The CDR3 is 15 amino acids. The junction had 8 bases not matched to a gene; V was cut back by 2 bases and J by 5 bases. Looked up from germline, CDR1 is MNHEY and CDR2 is SVGAGI. CDR3 in DNA: TGTGCCAGCAGTTACGGGACAGCCTTACCTTATGGCTACACCTTC. Its translation is CASSYGTALPYGYTF.

Only one count was recorded for this clone. J is TRBJ1-2 and V is TRBV6-2 or TRBV6-3, with D uncertain. The CDR3 has 13 amino acids. Germline lookup yields CDR1 MNHEY and CDR2 SVGEGT. V lost 2 bases to trimming and J lost 8 bases, with 12 bases between them. The CDR3 nucleotides read TGTGCCAGCAGTTACGGAGGGTCGGCGGGCTACACCTTC. This encodes CASSYGGSAGYTF.

The J gene is TRBJ1-4, the V gene TRBV7-2; D remains unclear. The germline CDR1 and CDR2 sequences are SGHTA and FQGNSA. V lost 5 bases and J 0 bases, leaving 10 bases between the germline ends. CDR3 length equals 15 residues. The CDR3 coding sequence is TGTGCCAGCAGCGCCCGGGTTGCAACTAATGAAAAACTGTTTTTT. Protein: CASSARVATNEKLFF.

The chain links TRBV27 to TRBJ2-2; 7 nucleotides agree with TRBD2. J lost 5 bases, V lost 3 bases, and 9 bases had no gene match. Looked up from germline, CDR1 is MNHEY and CDR2 is SMNVEV (reference sequence). CDR3 length: 16 residues. CDR3: CASSFSAGRRTGELFF. CDR3 DNA: TGTGCCAGCAGTTTTTCAGCGGGACGAAGGACCGGGGAGCTGTTTTTT.

The genes are TRBV6-2 or TRBV6-3 and TRBJ2-1; TRBD2 aligns across 7 bases. This CDR3 is built from 14 residues. V dropped 1 base and J dropped 6; count of bases not matched to a gene: 3. Germline CDR1 reads MNHEY; CDR2 reads SVGEGT. The CDR3 is CASSYWLAANEQFF. The CDR3 coding sequence is TGTGCCAGCAGTTACTGGCTAGCGGCCAATGAGCAGTTCTTC.

The chain has TRBV3-1 (or the pseudogene TRBV3-2) and TRBJ2-5, with TRBD2 identical over 8 bases. V lost 8 bases to trimming and J lost 5 bases; unmatched junction nucleotides: 7. From germline, CDR1 is LGHDT and CDR2 YNNKEL (reference sequence). The CDR3 sequence is 13 residues long. The CDR3 nucleotides read TGTGCCAGCGGTTTAGCGGGATATGAGACCCAGTACTTC. It translates to CASGLAGYETQYF.

The chain employs TRBV9 and TRBJ2-5, with D perhaps TRBD1 (6 bases). From germline, CDR1 is SGDLS and CDR2 YYNGEE. The CDR3 spans 14 residues. V lost 4 bases, J lost 5 bases, and 15 bases lay in between. Here the CDR3 reads CASSPTRQGETQYF. The CDR3, as DNA: TGTGCCAGCAGCCCCACCCGGCAGGGGGAGACCCAGTACTTC.